A single sample is the source of the 12 T cell receptor beta chains below, sequenced in a study of beta chain features in type 1 diabetes. The study's findings and limits: People with Type 1 diabetes carried modestly yet significantly shorter TCRB CDR3s in all four CD4+ subsets.

Their recognized antigens are unknown. Expressed TCRB transcripts were sequenced because the isolated RNA had all been reverse transcribed beforehand. Sequencing was performed with immunoSEQ multiplex PCR; in TCRdb, only in-frame clones are kept and a portion is missing. The sample shows fewer than 300,000 clones, 20% of them seen only once. The sequenced sample consisted of naive CD4+ T cells from blood. Receptor source: a woman aged 35 to 49 with type 1 diabetes.

CDR3 DNA: TGTGCCAGTAGTACCCGCTCAGGGGTATCGGGGACTGAAGCTTTCTTT. It specifies CASSTRSGVSGTEAFF. V is TRBV19 and J is TRBJ1-1, with D possibly matching TRBD1 (6 bases). CDR1 and CDR2 (germline): LNHDA, SQIVND (reference sequence). This CDR3 spans 16 amino acids. V lost 4 bases and J 5 bases, leaving 20 bases between the germline ends.

In its sample, this clone was seen a few times. This chain links TRBV7-9 with TRBJ1-1; D gene unclear. Trimming removed 2 bases at V and 3 bases at J, with 13 bases between. CDR3 length: 15 amino acids. CDR1 and CDR2 (germline): SEHNR, FQNEAQ (reference sequence). The CDR3, as DNA: TGTGCCAGCAGCTTAACGGGCAGCGGGGACACTGAAGCTTTCTTT. As protein: CASSLTGSGDTEAFF.

The chain is built from TRBV18 and TRBJ1-2; possible D gene TRBD1, 5 bases. CDR1 and CDR2 (germline): KGHSH, LQKENI. Deletions cut 0 bases from V and 5 bases from J, with 10 bases between. The CDR3 spans 14 residues. CDR3 DNA: TGTGCCAGCTCACCACCGGCGCGGGGGTATGGCTACACCTTC. The encoded protein is CASSPPARGYGYTF.

There are a few counts of this clone. The chain couples TRBV7-9 to TRBJ1-5; perhaps TRBD1 as D (5 bases). Germline-derived CDR1 and CDR2 are SEHNR and FQNEAQ (reference sequence). Between the trimmed V and J ends, which lost 3 bases and 0 bases, there was a span of 9 bases. This CDR3 has 15 residues. This CDR3 is CASSFDSLSNQPQHF. Written as DNA, the CDR3 is TGTGCCAGCAGCTTTGACAGCCTTAGCAATCAGCCCCAGCATTTT.

The chain employs TRBV30 and TRBJ1-3, with D hard to call. The V gene lost 3 bases and the J gene lost 0 bases, with 9 bases spanning the gap. This CDR3 spans 14 amino acids. In germline, CDR1 is GTSNPN, CDR2 SVGIG (reference sequence). Here the CDR3 reads CAWRAVSSGNTIYF. The CDR3 DNA reads as TGTGCCTGGAGGGCGGTTAGCTCTGGAAACACCATATATTTT.

This chain joins TRBV6-5 and TRBJ1-4; D remains unclear. The CDR3 has 16 residues. Per the germline V gene, CDR1 is MNHEY and CDR2 is SVGAGI. The V and J ends lost 2 bases and 8 bases respectively, with 18 bases between them. This CDR3 is CASSYPRGSWEEKLFF. The DNA of the CDR3 is TGTGCCAGCAGTTACCCCCGAGGGTCCTGGGAGGAAAAACTGTTTTTT.

This clone was seen only a few times. The chain recombines TRBV9 with TRBJ2-2, with TRBD2 identical over 8 bases. V shed 4 bases, J shed 0 bases, and the junction held 11 bases outside the gene matches. Germline V gene data show CDR1 as SGDLS and CDR2 as YYNGEE. CDR3 length: 18 residues. DNA of the CDR3: TGTGCCAGCAGCCCCCCTGGCGGGGGGAATGCGAACACCGGGGAGCTGTTTTTT. The encoded protein is CASSPPGGGNANTGELFF.

The V and J genes are TRBV9 and TRBJ1-5; possibly TRBD1 for D (5 bases). The germline CDR1 and CDR2 sequences are SGDLS and YYNGEE. The CDR3 length is 15 residues. V shed 6 bases and J shed 4 bases, with 17 bases lying between them. DNA of the CDR3: TGTGCCAGCAAAGGGTGGCAGGGACTAAATCAGCCCCAGCATTTT. Translated: CASKGWQGLNQPQHF.

This sequence joins TRBV4-3 and TRBJ2-3; 10 bases are a match to TRBD2. Looked up from germline, CDR1 is LGHNA and CDR2 is YSLEER. Germline trimming cut 3 bases from V and 4 bases from J; bases unmatched to any gene: 4. The CDR3 totals 15 residues. CDR3 sequence: CASSHVAGGSDTQYF. The CDR3 nucleotides read TGCGCCAGCAGCCACGTAGCGGGAGGATCAGATACGCAGTATTTT.

V is TRBV5-4 and J is TRBJ2-5, with a tentative D call TRBD1 (5 bases). CDR3 length equals 14 residues. V lost 0 bases and J 5 bases, leaving 11 bases between the germline ends. CDR1 and CDR2 from the germline V gene are SGHNT and YYREEE (reference sequence). CDR3 in DNA: TGTGCCAGCAGCTTGGAAGGGGTGCAGGAGACCCAGTACTTC. This translates into CASSLEGVQETQYF. Complete variable domain (other parts from reference TRBV5-4 and TRBJ2-5): ETGVTQSPTHLIKTRGQQVTLRCSSQSGHNTVSWYQQALGQGPQFIFQYYREEENGRGNFPPRFSGLQFPNYSSELNVNALELDDSALYLCASSLEGVQETQYFGPGTRLLVL.

The chain links TRBV4-3 to TRBJ2-7; 10 bases are shared with TRBD1. Trimming at V came to 5 bases and at J to 3 bases, leaving 4 bases not matched to a gene. Germline V CDR1 and CDR2: LGHNA, YSLEER. The CDR3 sequence is 14 residues long. CDR3 sequence reads: CASSYRDRGYEQYF. The CDR3, as DNA: TGCGCCAGCAGCTACCGGGACAGGGGCTACGAGCAGTACTTC.

This chain uses TRBV29-1 with TRBJ2-3; 8 bases are a match to TRBD2. Germline lookup yields CDR1 SQVTM and CDR2 ANQGSEA. The J segment lost 2 bases and the V segment lost 4 bases, leaving 5 bases of the junction unmatched. CDR3 length equals 14 residues. The CDR3 nucleotides are TGCAGCGTTGGGTCACTAGCGGTCACAGATACGCAGTATTTT. It is translated as CSVGSLAVTDTQYF.